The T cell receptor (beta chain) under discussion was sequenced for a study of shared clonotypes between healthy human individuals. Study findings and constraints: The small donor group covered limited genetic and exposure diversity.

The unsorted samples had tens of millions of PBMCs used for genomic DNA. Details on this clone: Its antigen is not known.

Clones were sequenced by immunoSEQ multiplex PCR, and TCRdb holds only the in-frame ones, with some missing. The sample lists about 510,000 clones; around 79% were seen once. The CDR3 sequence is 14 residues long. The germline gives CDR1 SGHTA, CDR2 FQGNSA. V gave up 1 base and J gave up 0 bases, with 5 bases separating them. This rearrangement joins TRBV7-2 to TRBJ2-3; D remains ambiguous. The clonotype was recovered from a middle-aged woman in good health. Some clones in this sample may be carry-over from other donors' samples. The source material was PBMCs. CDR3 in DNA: TGTGCCAGCAGCTTAGACAGCAGCACAGATACGCAGTATTTT. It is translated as CASSLDSSTDTQYF.